The next 17 T cell receptor beta chains were all read from a single sample in a study of blood T cell repertoires in COVID-19. Libraries were prepared by immunoSEQ multiplex PCR; TCRdb keeps only in-frame clonotypes and omits some of them. Of 100,000 or so clones listed, 65% to 80% are singletons. The sequencing sample was made of peripheral blood. Receptor source: a woman between 65 and 79 years old with acute or convalescent COVID-19.

The chain links TRBV5-6 to TRBJ2-7, with D perhaps matching TRBD1 (6 bases). CDR1 and CDR2 (germline): SGHDT, YYEEEE. The ends were cut back, 4 bases at V and 7 bases at J, with 18 bases in the middle. The CDR3 contains 14 residues. The CDR3 coding sequence is TGTGCCAGCAGCCCGACGAGACAGGCGCGGGAGCAGTACTTC. Its translation: CASSPTRQAREQYF.

This clone has just a few counts. One base away lies a much larger clone, so this may be a sequencing read error. The chain uses TRBV5-1 and TRBJ2-7; TRBD2 matches at 8 bases. Trimming cost V 10 bases and J 7 bases; bases outside gene matches: 22. This CDR3 region has 16 residues. Germline lookup yields CDR1 SGHRS and CDR2 YFSETQ. The CDR3 nucleotides are TGCGCCTGCTTGAGCCGTCGGGGGGGCCCGGGGGGGGAGCAGTACTTC. It is translated as CACLSRRGGPGGEQYF.

The rearrangement joins TRBV18 to TRBJ1-4, with D tentatively TRBD1 (5 bases). Trimming took 3 bases from V and 3 from J, leaving 11 bases between them. The CDR3 is made up of 15 amino acids. Germline loops: CDR1 KGHSH, CDR2 LQKENI. As DNA, the CDR3 is TGTGCCAGCTCACCGAGCAGGGCCCCTAATGAAAAACTGTTTTTT. Translation gives CASSPSRAPNEKLFF.

The rearrangement uses TRBV27 and TRBJ1-1; possible D gene TRBD1, 5 bases. The V end lost 7 bases, the J end lost 8 bases, and 17 bases lay between the germline ends. Per the germline V gene, CDR1 is MNHEY and CDR2 is SMNVEV (reference sequence). This CDR3 spans 13 amino acids. The CDR3 nucleotides read TGTGCCAGCACAAGAGCAGGGTACCGCGAAGCTTTCTTT. Translated: CASTRAGYREAFF.

This chain uses TRBV3-1 (or the pseudogene TRBV3-2) with TRBJ2-3, with TRBD2 as a possible D gene (6 bases). The length of the CDR3 is 14 residues. The ends were cut back, 3 bases at V and 2 bases at J, with 9 bases in the middle. Per germline, CDR1 LGHDT and CDR2 YNNKEL (reference sequence). This CDR3 is CASSQAGYTDTQYF. DNA of the CDR3: TGTGCCAGCAGCCAGGCGGGGTACACAGATACGCAGTATTTT.

This clone was found once. This chain joins TRBV18 and TRBJ2-4; weak D call: TRBD2 (5 bases). V lost 6 bases, J lost 8 bases, and 17 bases lay in between. Germline values: CDR1 KGHSH, CDR2 LQKENI. CDR3 length: 14 amino acids. In DNA form, the CDR3 reads TGTGCCAGCTCCCCTAGTGGCGGGTCGGACATTCAGTACTTC. It codes for CASSPSGGSDIQYF.

The rearrangement joins TRBV5-5 to TRBJ1-1; D possibly corresponds to TRBD1 (5 bases). This CDR3 contains 17 residues. Looked up from germline, CDR1 is SGHKS and CDR2 is YYEKEE (reference sequence). The V end lost 6 bases, the J end lost 0 bases, and 21 bases lay between the germline ends. The CDR3 DNA reads TGTGCCAGCATCCCGCCGACAGCAGTAGTTATGAACACTGAAGCTTTCTTT. The encoded protein is CASIPPTAVVMNTEAFF.

The chain carries TRBV11-2 and TRBJ2-2; 13 positions match TRBD2. Germline CDR1 reads SGHAT; CDR2 reads FQNNGV. The CDR3 contains 18 residues. With 0 bases clipped from V and 9 bases from J, the junction kept 10 bases outside the gene matches. The CDR3 sequence: CASSLELAGGLGTRELFF. Written as DNA, the CDR3 is TGTGCCAGCAGCTTAGAACTAGCGGGGGGGCTTGGTACCAGGGAGCTGTTTTTT.

The chain links TRBV5-1 to TRBJ2-1, with 9 nucleotides matching TRBD2. J lost 9 bases, V lost 0 bases, and 7 bases had no gene match. The CDR3 runs 15 residues. CDR1 SGHRS and CDR2 YFSETQ come from the germline V gene. The CDR3, as DNA: TGCGCCAGCAGCTTGGTAGTAGCGGGGGCTTCTGAGCAGTTCTTC. This encodes CASSLVVAGASEQFF.

The gene calls are TRBV5-1 and TRBJ2-3, with D perhaps TRBD1 (5 bases). Germline-derived CDR1 and CDR2 are SGHRS and YFSETQ. The ends were cut back, 2 bases at V and 4 bases at J, with 11 bases in the middle. The CDR3 is 14 amino acids. CDR3 amino acids: CASSLDSGPDTQYF. The CDR3 coding sequence is TGCGCCAGCAGCTTAGATTCAGGGCCAGATACGCAGTATTTT.

Remarks on this clone: The identical CDR3 is also encoded by other nucleotide sequences in the sample. V is TRBV19 and J is TRBJ1-1; tentatively, D is TRBD1 (5 bases). The V gene lost 1 base and the J gene lost 5 bases, with 8 bases spanning the gap. The CDR3 is 13 amino acids. CDR1 LNHDA and CDR2 SQIVND come from the germline V gene (reference sequence). CDR3 in amino acids: CASSIVQGTEAFF. Here the CDR3 DNA reads TGTGCCAGTAGTATAGTTCAGGGAACTGAAGCTTTCTTT.

This clone was seen a few times. This chain uses TRBV6-5 with TRBJ1-2; D possibly corresponds to TRBD1 (6 bases). The CDR3 runs to 15 residues. Germline CDR1 and CDR2: MNHEY and SVGAGI. V lost 0 bases and J 10 bases, leaving 18 bases between the germline ends. The CDR3 loop is CASSYSMSGTTLYTF. For the CDR3, the DNA is TGTGCCAGCAGTTACTCGATGTCCGGGACAACTCTCTACACCTTC.

This clone came up once. In DNA form, the CDR3 reads TGTGCCAGCAGTCCCGGGACTAGCGATAGAGAGACCCAGTACTTC. Its protein product is CASSPGTSDRETQYF. The chain combines TRBV6-5 with TRBJ2-5, with 10 bases lining up with TRBD2. V was clipped by 5 bases and J by 4 bases; unmatched bases: 7. The CDR3 has 15 amino acids. Germline-derived CDR1 and CDR2 are MNHEY and SVGAGI.

CDR3 sequence: CASSLPGDSPLHF. The DNA of the CDR3 is TGTGCCAGCAGCTTACCCGGGGATTCACCCCTCCACTTT. J is TRBJ1-6 and V is TRBV7-9; D is undetermined. CDR1 is SEHNR, CDR2 FQNEAQ, per germline (reference sequence). The CDR3 sequence is 13 residues long. Trimming took off 2 bases at V and 8 bases at J, with 7 bases between the two ends.

DNA for the CDR3: TGTGCCAGCAGCAAAGGGGGAGGGAGAAGTAATCAGCCCCAGCATTTT. Protein: CASSKGGGRSNQPQHF. V and J are TRBV9 and TRBJ1-5, with D possibly being TRBD1 (6 bases). The CDR3 has 16 amino acids. Trimming stripped 4 bases from V and 4 bases from J, with 18 bases between. Per germline, CDR1 SGDLS and CDR2 YYNGEE.

The chain carries TRBV7-2 and TRBJ1-1; D ambiguous. The germline V and J ends were trimmed by 3 bases and 4 bases, with 12 bases remaining between them. This CDR3 is 14 amino acids long. Germline V CDR1 and CDR2: SGHTA, FQGNSA. CDR3 sequence: CASSFLNAGTEAFF. CDR3 DNA sequence: TGTGCCAGCAGCTTCCTCAACGCGGGCACTGAAGCTTTCTTT.

V is TRBV5-6 and J is TRBJ2-5, with 7 bases aligning to TRBD1. This CDR3 comprises 15 residues. Trimming at V came to 0 bases and at J to 2 bases, leaving 4 bases not matched to a gene. Germline CDR1 is SGHDT and CDR2 is YYEEEE. CDR3 region: CASSLGPRGQETQYF. CDR3 nucleotides: TGTGCCAGCAGCTTGGGACCCAGGGGGCAAGAGACCCAGTACTTC.